This record concerns one T cell receptor beta chain sequence. What this receptor recognizes is not known. No clone much larger than this one lies a single base away; base qualities are absent. The data were obtained in a study of T cell changes during pregnancy in multiple sclerosis (dated by TCRdb to the late 2010s). Notes on the research overall: The study looked at changes in the T cell repertoire across pregnancy in women with multiple sclerosis.

Per the germline V gene, SGHDT is the CDR1 and YYEEEE is the CDR2. The V end loses 4 bases and the J end loses 0 bases, and a stretch of 3 bases separates them. The CDR3 contains 12 residues, cysteine and phenylalanine counted. Of all the DNA, just the CDR3 is kept, 36 bases in frame from base 1. The receptor library was made with the immunoSEQ multiplex PCR assay. Imported from immuneACCESS, the table was reduced by TCRdb to in-frame sequences with V and J called. These copies leave out some clones; in studies compared against another copy, an unresolved V gene accounts for under half, and the cause of the remainder is not known. The table for this sample lists around 130,000 clones; 93% of them were counted only once. Under 7% of the sample is in the top ten clones.

The TCR sequence derives from a female donor with multiple sclerosis, enrolled in a pregnancy study. Here the chain combines TRBV5-6 and TRBJ2-3, with the D gene too uncertain to name. Sequenced here: peripheral blood, sampled before pregnancy. The bases read TGTGCCAGCAGCCTTAGCACAGATACGCAGTATTTT. Translated, it reads CASSLSTDTQYF.